These 17 T cell receptor beta chains were sequenced from one sample in a study of response to subunit inactivated influenza vaccine listed by TCRdb under 2018. The receptor library was made with RT-PCR. Sequencing used an Illumina HiSeq 2500. TCRdb trimmed the raw reads at Q25, called clones with MiXCR and kept productive beta chains. Each entry is one CDR3 protein sequence, shown with its most common DNA and genes. The sample has about 620,000 distinct CDR3 sequences on record, 11% of them singletons. The ten largest clones add up to approximately 9.9% of the sample. The same sample was also used in a study of T cells expressing NK-cell markers. The second investigation adds: The TCR beta cDNA libraries were made using 5'RACE template switching, a step that added both a universal primer site and unique molecular identifiers.

The specimen was PBMCs from blood, collected on the day of vaccination. These receptors all stem from a man between 50 and 59 years old who received an inactivated influenza vaccine. Donor details come from another sample of the same person, matched by shared clones.

This clonotype has a handful of counts. This chain joins TRBV7-2 and TRBJ2-7, with 7 nucleotides matching TRBD2. The ends lost 5 bases at V and 1 base at J; junction bases unmatched: 5. This CDR3 is 14 amino acids long. Germline lookup yields CDR1 SGHTA and CDR2 FQGNSA. CDR3 residues: CASSPTSISYEQYF. DNA for the CDR3: TGTGCCAGCAGCCCGACTAGCATTTCCTACGAGCAGTACTTC.

This clonotype has more than one count but fewer than ten. V gene TRBV6-5 combines with J gene TRBJ2-2; D possibly uses TRBD1 or TRBD2 (8 bases each). This CDR3 is built from 23 residues. Germline V gene sequence: CDR1 MNHEY, CDR2 SVGAGI. V lost 7 bases, J lost 2 bases, and 38 bases lay in between. In nucleotides, the CDR3 is TGTGCCAGCAAGGACAGGGTCCGGGGGGGCCTCGCCAGTATATTGATCAACACCGGGGAGCTGTTTTTT. Encoded protein: CASKDRVRGGLASILINTGELFF.

This clonotype was counted at least ten times. The chain joins TRBV12-3 or TRBV12-4 to TRBJ2-2; D uncertain. The CDR3 runs 17 residues. Trimming shortened V by 2 bases and J by 1 base, and 14 bases separated the two germline ends. CDR3 protein: CASSLNPHPENTGELFF. The CDR3 DNA follows: TGTGCCAGCAGTTTAAATCCCCACCCCGAGAACACCGGGGAGCTGTTTTTT.

The chain combines TRBV20-1 with TRBJ2-7; a weak D match, TRBD2 (6 bases). The CDR3 sequence is 14 residues long. Looked up from germline, CDR1 is DFQATT and CDR2 is SNEGSKA (reference sequence). Trimming removed 1 base at V and 0 bases at J, with 10 bases between. The DNA of the CDR3 is TGCAGTGCTAGAGCCTTAGCGGTCTCCTACGAGCAGTACTTC. Amino acid sequence: CSARALAVSYEQYF.

The CDR3 sequence: CSVERKHNTEAFF. In DNA, the CDR3 is TGCAGCGTTGAAAGAAAACACAACACTGAAGCTTTCTTT. The chain couples TRBV29-1 to TRBJ1-1; D uncertain. The V end lost 2 bases, the J end lost 2 bases, and 9 bases lay between the germline ends. CDR1 and CDR2 from the germline V gene are SQVTM and ANQGSEA. This CDR3 spans 13 amino acids.

This clonotype has a handful of counts. This sequence joins TRBV6-1 and TRBJ2-2; 7 bases match TRBD1. The J segment lost 8 bases and the V segment lost 11 bases, leaving 11 bases of the junction unmatched. The CDR3 has 13 residues. CDR1 is MNHNS, CDR2 SASEGT, per germline. The CDR3 is CASRSSGGGELFF. Written as DNA, the CDR3 is TGTGCCTCACGGAGTTCAGGGGGAGGGGAGCTGTTTTTT.

This clonotype was recorded a few times. This chain joins TRBV5-5 and TRBJ1-5; no clear D gene. Trimming stripped 0 bases from V and 5 bases from J, with 9 bases between. This CDR3 spans 14 amino acids. CDR1 is SGHKS, CDR2 YYEKEE, per germline (reference sequence). CDR3 residues: CASSLAGAHQPQHF. As DNA, the CDR3 is TGTGCCAGCAGCTTGGCGGGAGCCCATCAGCCCCAGCATTTT.

This chain connects TRBV5-1 to TRBJ2-7, with no clear D. CDR1 and CDR2 (germline): SGHRS, YFSETQ. V was cut by 0 bases and J by 7 bases, with 17 bases left in between. The CDR3 is made up of 15 amino acids. CDR3 region: CASSLDGLPGREQYF. DNA of the CDR3: TGCGCCAGCAGCTTGGACGGTCTCCCCGGGCGGGAGCAGTACTTC. The whole variable domain, remainder taken from reference TRBV5-1 and TRBJ2-7, is KAGVTQTPRYLIKTRGQQVTLSCSPISGHRSVSWYQQTPGQGLQFLFEYFSETQRNKGNFPGRFSGRQFSNSRSEMNVSTLELGDSALYLCASSLDGLPGREQYFGPGTRLTVT.

The rearrangement joins TRBV7-2 to TRBJ2-1, with 10 bases aligning to TRBD2. This CDR3 has 14 residues. The trim removed 7 bases at V and 10 bases at J, leaving 10 bases unmatched. Germline V gene lookup returns CDR1 SGHTA and CDR2 FQGNSA. This CDR3 is CASTILAGVREQFF. CDR3 nucleotides: TGTGCCAGCACCATCCTAGCGGGAGTGCGGGAGCAGTTCTTC.

This sequence joins TRBV28 and TRBJ2-3; D is possibly TRBD2 (6 bases). The V end was cut by 6 bases, the J end by 6 bases, with 16 bases between. CDR1 is MDHEN and CDR2 is SYDVKM in the germline V gene. The CDR3 spans 14 residues. The CDR3 here is CASSRDSREDTQYF. Written as DNA, the CDR3 is TGTGCCAGCAGCCGCGACTCCCGGGAGGATACGCAGTATTTT.

The V call is TRBV12-3 or TRBV12-4, the J call TRBJ2-1, with 13 bases matching TRBD2. This CDR3 has 15 residues. The J segment lost 5 bases and the V segment lost 8 bases, leaving 6 bases of the junction unmatched. This CDR3 is CASGVGLAGHNEQFF. In DNA form, the CDR3 reads TGTGCCAGCGGCGTGGGACTAGCGGGACACAATGAGCAGTTCTTC.

V is TRBV7-2 and J is TRBJ2-7, with D maybe TRBD2 (7 bases). The CDR3 totals 16 residues. Germline CDR1 and CDR2: SGHTA and FQGNSA. V lost 0 bases and J 0 bases, leaving 12 bases between the germline ends. The CDR3 nucleotides are TGTGCCAGCAGCTTAGCGATGCGGGGGCCCTCCTACGAGCAGTACTTC. Its protein is CASSLAMRGPSYEQYF.

The table lists this clonotype with a few counts. This chain connects TRBV4-1 to TRBJ2-7; no definite D call. Germline V gives CDR1 MGHRA, CDR2 YSYEKL. V lost 3 bases and J 0 bases, leaving 12 bases between the germline ends. The CDR3 consists of 15 residues. The CDR3 here is CASSQRMTPSYEQYF. In DNA, the CDR3 is TGCGCCAGCAGCCAGCGGATGACTCCCTCCTACGAGCAGTACTTC.

The chain has TRBV10-3 and TRBJ2-4; possible D gene TRBD1, 6 bases. The CDR3 has 13 amino acids. Trimming stripped 3 bases from V and 4 bases from J, with 7 bases between. Germline loops: CDR1 ENHRY, CDR2 SYGVKD. CDR3 amino acids: CAISDGQKNIQYF. CDR3 DNA: TGTGCCATCAGTGACGGACAGAAAAACATTCAGTACTTC.

The chain couples TRBV4-2 to TRBJ2-3; 15 nucleotides match TRBD2. Germline-derived CDR1 and CDR2 are LGHNA and YNFKEQ. This CDR3 comprises 16 residues. With 4 bases clipped from V and 6 bases from J, the junction kept 5 bases outside the gene matches. The CDR3 DNA follows: TGTGCCAGCAGCCGGACTAGCGGGGGGGGTTATGATACGCAGTATTTT. Protein sequence: CASSRTSGGGYDTQYF.

The V and J genes are TRBV11-2 and TRBJ2-7; D not certain. Between the trimmed V and J ends, which lost 1 base and 0 bases, there was a span of 7 bases. The CDR3 is 14 residues long. Germline V gives CDR1 SGHAT, CDR2 FQNNGV. The CDR3 sequence: CASSLVASSYEQYF. The CDR3, as DNA: TGTGCCAGCAGCTTAGTTGCCTCCTCCTACGAGCAGTACTTC.

This chain uses TRBV7-9 with TRBJ2-1, with TRBD2 matching 8 bases. V lost 0 bases, J lost 0 bases, and 1 base stayed unmatched. From germline, CDR1 is SEHNR and CDR2 FQNEAQ (reference sequence). This CDR3 is built from 16 residues. The CDR3 reads CASSLASGASYNEQFF. In DNA, the CDR3 is TGTGCCAGCAGCTTAGCTAGCGGGGCCTCCTACAATGAGCAGTTCTTC.